This T cell receptor (beta chain) stems from a study of identical twins. Via MiXCR, TCRdb re-called the 5' RACE reads, giving one row per CDR3 protein. The table has roughly 1.6 million distinct CDR3 sequences, under 35% seen once. Germline loops: CDR1 SEHNR, CDR2 FQNEAQ (reference sequence). The CDR3 contains 14 residues. The V and J ends lost 6 bases and 5 bases respectively, with 14 bases between them. The specimen sequenced was cord blood. V usage is TRBV7-9 and J usage is TRBJ2-1, with D hard to call. This receptor was obtained from a newborn girl in good health. In DNA form, the CDR3 reads TGTGCCAGCAGAAGACGGAGTGATCACAATGAGCAGTTCTTC. It yields the protein CASRRRSDHNEQFF.